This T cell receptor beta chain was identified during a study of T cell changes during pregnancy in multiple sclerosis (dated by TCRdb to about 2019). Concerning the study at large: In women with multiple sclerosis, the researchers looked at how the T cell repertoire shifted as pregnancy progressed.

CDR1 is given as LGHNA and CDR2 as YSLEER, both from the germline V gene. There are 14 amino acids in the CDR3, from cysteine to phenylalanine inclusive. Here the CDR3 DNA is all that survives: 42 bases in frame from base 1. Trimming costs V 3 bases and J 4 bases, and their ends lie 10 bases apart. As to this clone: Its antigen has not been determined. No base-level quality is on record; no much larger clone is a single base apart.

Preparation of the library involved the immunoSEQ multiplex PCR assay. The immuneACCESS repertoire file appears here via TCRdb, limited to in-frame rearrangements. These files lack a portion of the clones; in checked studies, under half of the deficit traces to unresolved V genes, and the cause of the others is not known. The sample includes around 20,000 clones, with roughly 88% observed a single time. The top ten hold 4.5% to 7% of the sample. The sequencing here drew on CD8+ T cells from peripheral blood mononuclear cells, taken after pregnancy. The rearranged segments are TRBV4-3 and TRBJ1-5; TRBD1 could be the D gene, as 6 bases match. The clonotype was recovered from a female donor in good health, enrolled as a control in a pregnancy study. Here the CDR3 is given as CASSHHRANQPQHF. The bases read TGCGCCAGCAGCCACCACAGGGCGAATCAGCCCCAGCATTTT.